These T cell receptor beta chains were read from a single sample in a study of blood T cell repertoires in COVID-19. The table came from immunoSEQ multiplex PCR; TCRdb's copy has only in-frame clones and leaves some out. Altogether about 100,000 clones are present, about 80% being singletons, with the ten largest covering around a third. Sequencing input: peripheral blood. Receptors were obtained from a man aged 70-80 years with active or convalescent COVID-19. The CDR3 runs from the conserved cysteine through the conserved F or W. D genes are given only for firm matches. A clone size is listed for some rows: how often the clone was seen (once, few, many), or a class if it is expanded.

size	V	J	D	CDR3	DNA
-	TRBV5-1	TRBJ2-7	-	CASSLSSGLSYEQYF	TGCGCCAGCAGCTTGTCGAGCGGGCTCTCCTACGAGCAGTACTTC
-	TRBV7-6	TRBJ2-3	-	CASSGGVGGDTQYF	TGTGCCAGCAGCGGCGGGGTGGGCGGAGATACGCAGTATTTT
-	TRBV30	TRBJ2-2	-	CAWSVRSTGTGELFF	TGTGCCTGGAGTGTACGTAGTACCGGCACCGGGGAGCTGTTTTTT
-	TRBV9	TRBJ2-3	TRBD2	CASSVAGGVSTDTQYF	TGTGCCAGCAGCGTAGCGGGGGGAGTTTCCACAGATACGCAGTATTTT
-	TRBV5-1	TRBJ2-5	-	CASSLGGSQETQYF	TGCGCCAGCAGCTTGGGCGGGTCTCAAGAGACCCAGTACTTC
many	TRBV7-2	TRBJ1-2	TRBD1	CASSLTGTGANYGYTF	TGTGCCAGCAGCTTGACTGGGACAGGGGCTAACTATGGCTACACCTTC
few	TRBV7-2	TRBJ2-5	-	CASSLEGSQGQTQYF	TGTGCCAGCAGCTTAGAAGGTTCGCAGGGGCAGACCCAGTACTTC
-	TRBV7-9	TRBJ1-1	-	CASSLGQGPTEAFF	TGTGCCAGCAGCTTAGGTCAGGGTCCTACCGAAGCTTTCTTT
-	TRBV10-1	TRBJ1-5	TRBD1	CASSESRERGQGGVRNQPQHF	TGCGCCAGCAGTGAGTCCCGAGAACGGGGACAGGGGGGTGTACGCAATCAGCCCCAGCATTTT
-	TRBV2	TRBJ2-2	-	CASSESRGELFF	TGTGCCAGCAGTGAATCGAGAGGGGAGCTGTTTTTT
-	TRBV11-2	TRBJ2-2	TRBD1	CASSTRTGSTGELFF	TGTGCCAGCAGCACTAGGACAGGGAGCACCGGGGAGCTGTTTTTT
-	TRBV9	TRBJ2-3	TRBD2	CASSTGGLAGVQDTQYF	TGTGCCAGCAGCACCGGAGGACTAGCGGGAGTCCAGGATACGCAGTATTTT
-	TRBV2	TRBJ1-6	-	CASSGTESSYNSPLHF	TGTGCCAGCAGTGGAACTGAAAGCTCCTATAATTCACCCCTCCACTTT
-	TRBV7-8	TRBJ2-7	-	CASSLFDRTYEQYF	TGTGCCAGCAGCTTATTCGACAGAACCTACGAGCAGTACTTC
-	TRBV6-5	TRBJ2-7	-	CASSRDTDKQYF	TGTGCCAGCAGCCGGGACACCGATAAGCAGTACTTC
-	TRBV29-1	TRBJ2-5	-	CSADPGKQETQYF	TGCAGCGCTGACCCCGGGAAACAAGAGACCCAGTACTTC
-	TRBV9	TRBJ2-3	TRBD2	CASSVEASGKVDTQYF	TGTGCCAGCAGCGTAGAGGCTAGCGGCAAGGTGGATACGCAGTATTTT
-	TRBV2	TRBJ1-4	TRBD1	CASRLTGAPGEKLFF	TGTGCCAGCAGACTTACAGGGGCCCCTGGGGAAAAACTGTTTTTT
-	TRBV7-2	TRBJ2-7	-	CASSPVAPLEQYF	TGTGCCAGCAGCCCCGTAGCCCCGCTCGAGCAGTACTTC
once	TRBV5-1	TRBJ2-3	-	CASSPAGNPDTQYF	TGCGCCAGCAGCCCCGCAGGAAACCCAGATACGCAGTATTTT
once	TRBV5-1	TRBJ2-7	TRBD1	CASSSGTVSYEQYF	TGCGCCAGCAGTTCCGGGACAGTATCCTACGAGCAGTACTTC
-	TRBV5-4	TRBJ1-2	-	CASSGNRKDGYTF	TGTGCCAGCAGCGGAAACAGGAAAGATGGCTACACCTTC
-	TRBV5-1	TRBJ2-5	TRBD1	CASSQTGAQETQYF	TGCGCCAGCAGCCAGACAGGGGCCCAAGAGACCCAGTACTTC
-	TRBV10-3	TRBJ2-3	-	CAISAGTTSTDTQYF	TGTGCCATCAGTGCGGGAACTACTAGCACAGATACGCAGTATTTT
-	TRBV5-1	TRBJ2-1	-	CASRPGHGQFSYNEQFF	TGCGCCAGCAGACCTGGACACGGACAGTTCTCCTACAATGAGCAGTTCTTC
-	TRBV27	TRBJ1-6	-	CASSRLEQGSPLHF	TGTGCCAGCAGTCGACTGGAGCAGGGATCACCCCTCCACTTT
-	TRBV5-8	TRBJ2-7	TRBD2	CASREPGGVNYEQYF	TGTGCCAGCAGGGAGCCGGGAGGGGTTAACTACGAGCAGTACTTC
-	TRBV6-5	TRBJ2-1	TRBD1	CASTLTGGVGNEQFF	TGTGCCAGCACCTTGACAGGGGGCGTAGGGAATGAGCAGTTCTTC
-	TRBV6-5	TRBJ2-5	TRBD1	CASTEPGTESRTQYF	TGTGCCAGCACCGAGCCCGGGACAGAATCCCGGACCCAGTACTTC
many	TRBV7-8	TRBJ1-2	-	CASSLAEGGYTF	TGTGCCAGCAGCTTAGCGGAGGGTGGCTACACCTTC
few	TRBV30	TRBJ1-1	-	CAWSLEPGTEAFF	TGTGCCTGGAGTCTCGAGCCGGGCACTGAAGCTTTCTTT
once	TRBV12-3/TRBV12-4	TRBJ2-7	TRBD1	CASSRTGRDEQYF	TGTGCCAGCAGTCGGACAGGTAGGGACGAGCAGTACTTC
-	TRBV28	TRBJ2-1	TRBD1	CASLQGARNEQFF	TGTGCCAGCCTACAGGGGGCACGCAATGAGCAGTTCTTC
-	TRBV7-2	TRBJ2-2	-	CASSLGGLGTGELFF	TGTGCCAGCAGCTTAGGAGGGCTGGGAACCGGGGAGCTGTTTTTT
-	TRBV6-2/TRBV6-3	TRBJ1-2	-	CASSYPDDRVSGRSYTF	TGTGCCAGCAGTTACCCCGATGACAGAGTGTCCGGTCGTAGCTACACCTTC
-	TRBV6-1	TRBJ1-5	-	CASSEQGRQPQHF	TGTGCCAGCAGTGAGCAGGGGCGGCAGCCCCAGCATTTT
-	TRBV5-1	TRBJ2-1	TRBD2	CASSLGASGRVEQFF	TGCGCCAGCAGCTTGGGGGCTAGCGGGAGGGTTGAGCAGTTCTTC
-	TRBV7-2	TRBJ2-3	-	CASSPLWATSTDTQYF	TGTGCCAGCAGCCCGCTCTGGGCAACTAGCACAGATACGCAGTATTTT
-	TRBV7-8	TRBJ1-4	-	CASSLGHRLPNEKLFF	TGTGCCAGCAGCTTGGGACATCGACTACCTAATGAAAAACTGTTTTTT
-	TRBV18	TRBJ2-1	-	CASSPPERDNEQFF	TGTGCCAGCTCACCACCGGAGAGGGACAATGAGCAGTTCTTC
-	TRBV5-1	TRBJ2-7	TRBD1	CASSLTDRGSYEQYF	TGCGCCAGCAGCCTTACCGACAGGGGATCCTACGAGCAGTACTTC
-	TRBV7-9	TRBJ2-7	TRBD2	CASSHLPGLAGSYEQYF	TGTGCCAGCAGTCATCTGCCGGGACTAGCGGGATCCTACGAGCAGTACTTC
-	TRBV5-1	TRBJ2-5	TRBD1	CASKSPATDPGQFQETQYF	TGCGCCAGCAAATCTCCTGCTACTGATCCGGGACAGTTCCAAGAGACCCAGTACTTC
-	TRBV19	TRBJ2-3	TRBD1	CASSIGGRGLDTQYF	TGTGCCAGTAGTATAGGCGGCAGGGGGCTAGATACGCAGTATTTT
-	TRBV7-2	TRBJ2-2	-	CASSEPRVQNTGELFF	TGTGCCAGCAGCGAGCCTCGGGTCCAGAACACCGGGGAGCTGTTTTTT
-	TRBV3-1/TRBV3-2	TRBJ1-2	-	CASSQGENGYTF	TGTGCCAGCAGCCAGGGAGAAAATGGCTACACCTTC
-	TRBV25-1	TRBJ1-2	-	CASTPGGRERKLNYGYTF	TGTGCCAGCACCCCCGGGGGGAGGGAACGGAAATTAAACTATGGCTACACCTTC
-	TRBV10-2	TRBJ1-5	-	CASSQGGQPQHF	TGCGCCAGCAGTCAGGGAGGCCAGCCCCAGCATTTT
-	TRBV29-1	TRBJ2-3	-	CSVMRRSSTDTQYF	TGCAGCGTTATGAGGCGGTCTAGCACAGATACGCAGTATTTT
once	TRBV3-1/TRBV3-2	TRBJ2-5	TRBD2	CASSRSSGLAKTQYF	TGTGCCAGCAGCCGCAGCTCGGGACTAGCTAAGACCCAGTACTTC
-	TRBV6-2/TRBV6-3	TRBJ2-1	TRBD2	CASSYETSGANEQFF	TGTGCCAGCAGTTACGAGACTAGCGGGGCCAATGAGCAGTTCTTC
once	TRBV27	TRBJ2-7	-	CASSFTGSSGEQYF	TGTGCCAGCAGTTTCACAGGGAGTTCGGGAGAGCAGTACTTC
-	TRBV13	TRBJ2-1	-	CASSRLNEQFF	TGTGCCAGCAGCCGTCTCAATGAGCAGTTCTTC
few	TRBV28	TRBJ2-5	TRBD2	CASSPGLAGTETQYF	TGTGCCAGCAGCCCTGGACTAGCGGGAACGGAGACCCAGTACTTC
once	TRBV10-3	TRBJ2-7	TRBD2	CAISEGRGSTYEQYF	TGTGCCATCAGTGAGGGGAGGGGCAGCACCTACGAGCAGTACTTC
-	TRBV6-5	TRBJ2-1	-	CASSPGREDNEQFF	TGTGCCAGCAGCCCCGGGCGGGAAGACAATGAGCAGTTCTTC
-	TRBV29-1	TRBJ1-5	TRBD1	CSVGTGGSSNQPQHF	TGCAGCGTAGGGACAGGGGGGAGTAGCAATCAGCCCCAGCATTTT
-	TRBV6-1	TRBJ2-1	-	CASSERPGKSYNEQFF	TGTGCCAGCAGTGAACGGCCAGGGAAATCCTACAATGAGCAGTTCTTC
-	TRBV6-5	TRBJ1-6	TRBD1	CASSQGADGALHF	TGTGCCAGCAGTCAGGGGGCCGATGGGGCCCTCCACTTT
once	TRBV7-2	TRBJ1-5	-	CASSSGWPQHF	TGTGCCAGCAGCTCGGGGTGGCCCCAGCATTTT